This is a list of T cell receptor beta chains from one sample in a study of blood T cell repertoires in COVID-19. Generated by immunoSEQ multiplex PCR, the TCRdb table keeps only in-frame clones and is missing some. The data hold some 65,000 clones, with around 85% observed a single time. Source material: peripheral blood. Source of these receptors: a man aged 40-50 years with COVID-19, enrolled during active disease. The CDR3 runs from the conserved cysteine through the conserved F or W. The D gene is left open where the match is weak. Size values are once, few and many counts, or a class for expanded clones, and some rows have none.

d_call	v_call	clone_size	j_call	cdr3_aa	cdr3_nt
.	TRBV6-1	once	TRBJ1-2	CASSERGYGYTF	TGTGCCAGCAGTGAACGCGGCTATGGCTACACCTTC
.	TRBV11-2	.	TRBJ1-5	CASSDSINQPQHF	TGTGCCAGCAGCGACAGTATCAATCAGCCCCAGCATTTT
.	TRBV6-1	.	TRBJ1-2	CASSELARGVYGYTF	TGTGCCAGCAGTGAATTAGCACGGGGGGTCTATGGCTACACCTTC
TRBD1	TRBV7-9	.	TRBJ2-3	CASSPTLGQLTDTQYF	TGTGCCAGCAGCCCTACCCTGGGACAGCTCACAGATACGCAGTATTTT
TRBD2	TRBV2	.	TRBJ2-3	CASSWTSGVRADTQYF	TGTGCCAGCAGTTGGACTAGCGGGGTTCGTGCAGATACGCAGTATTTT
TRBD2	TRBV11-2	.	TRBJ2-7	CASSLGGAAGAEEQYF	TGTGCCAGCAGCTTAGGAGGGGCAGCGGGGGCGGAAGAGCAGTACTTC
.	TRBV11-3	.	TRBJ2-3	CASSFAGTTTDTQYF	TGTGCCAGCAGCTTCGCCGGGACAACCACAGATACGCAGTATTTT
.	TRBV5-1	.	TRBJ2-2	CASSLANTGELFF	TGCGCCAGCAGCCTCGCGAACACCGGGGAGCTGTTTTTT
TRBD1	TRBV19	.	TRBJ2-7	CASTEGAGTEIYEQYF	TGTGCCAGTACCGAGGGAGCCGGGACAGAGATCTACGAGCAGTACTTC
TRBD2	TRBV6-4	once	TRBJ2-5	CASSDSGGGGVQETQYF	TGTGCCAGCAGTGACTCCGGAGGCGGGGGGGTACAAGAGACCCAGTACTTC
TRBD2	TRBV19	.	TRBJ2-3	CASRSALAGAHTQYF	TGTGCCAGTAGATCCGCACTAGCGGGAGCCCATACGCAGTATTTT
TRBD2	TRBV5-1	.	TRBJ2-3	CASSLVGSGDTDTQYF	TGCGCCAGCAGCTTGGTGGGTAGCGGGGACACAGATACGCAGTATTTT
.	TRBV5-1	.	TRBJ1-6	CAMRSLGRGKGPLHF	TGCGCCATGCGGTCATTGGGACGGGGGAAGGGTCCCCTCCACTTT
TRBD2	TRBV6-5	.	TRBJ2-5	CASSYSSGGDETQYF	TGTGCCAGCAGTTACTCTAGCGGGGGGGATGAGACCCAGTACTTC
TRBD1	TRBV5-6	.	TRBJ2-5	CASSSNRGETQYF	TGTGCCAGCAGCTCGAACAGGGGCGAGACCCAGTACTTC
.	TRBV5-1	.	TRBJ1-2	CASSPTLPSRIVYGYTF	TGCGCCAGCAGCCCGACATTACCCAGCCGGATCGTTTATGGCTACACCTTC
TRBD1	TRBV18	.	TRBJ1-2	CASSPFARSRDRGDGYTF	TGTGCCAGCTCACCTTTCGCAAGATCCCGGGACAGGGGAGATGGCTACACCTTC
.	TRBV29-1	.	TRBJ2-1	CSVEVVSPNEQFF	TGCAGCGTTGAAGTGGTGAGCCCCAATGAGCAGTTCTTC
TRBD2	TRBV5-1	.	TRBJ2-3	CASSRRLAGGTDTQYF	TGCGCCAGCAGCCGAAGACTAGCGGGGGGGACAGATACGCAGTATTTT
.	TRBV6-1	.	TRBJ2-7	CASRPEDWSYEQYF	TGTGCCAGCAGACCTGAGGACTGGTCCTACGAGCAGTACTTC
.	TRBV5-1	.	TRBJ1-6	CASSSLATENSSPLHF	TGCGCCAGCAGCTCTCTAGCGACAGAGAATAGTTCACCCCTCCACTTT
.	TRBV4-2	.	TRBJ2-5	CASSQDISRGLDQETQYF	TGTGCCAGCAGCCAAGATATATCGCGGGGGCTAGATCAAGAGACCCAGTACTTC
.	TRBV7-8	.	TRBJ2-5	CASSLGGGGALETQYF	TGTGCCAGCAGCTTAGGAGGAGGCGGAGCTCTGGAGACCCAGTACTTC
TRBD1	TRBV4-1	.	TRBJ2-7	CASSHTGGYEQYF	TGCGCCAGCAGCCACACAGGGGGCTACGAGCAGTACTTC
.	TRBV6-5	.	TRBJ2-2	CASSAGQTGELFF	TGTGCCAGCAGCGCGGGACAGACCGGGGAGCTGTTTTTT
.	TRBV2	.	TRBJ2-4	CASSASMASSIQYF	TGTGCCAGCAGTGCTTCGATGGCTAGTAGCATTCAGTACTTC
.	TRBV2	.	TRBJ2-1	CASSELGASQFF	TGTGCCAGCAGTGAACTGGGGGCCTCTCAGTTCTTC
TRBD1	TRBV3-1/TRBV3-2	.	TRBJ2-1	CASSQGMGTGTAYNEQFF	TGTGCCAGCAGCCAAGGAATGGGGACCGGGACAGCCTACAATGAGCAGTTCTTC
TRBD2	TRBV3-1/TRBV3-2	.	TRBJ2-5	CASSRGLAGGQETQYF	TGTGCCAGCAGCCGAGGACTAGCGGGGGGCCAAGAGACCCAGTACTTC
TRBD1	TRBV28	.	TRBJ2-1	CAIDQGASYNEQFF	TGTGCCATCGACCAGGGGGCCTCCTACAATGAGCAGTTCTTC
.	TRBV2	.	TRBJ1-4	CASSSDTGEPEKLFF	TGTGCCAGCAGTTCCGATACGGGTGAACCTGAAAAACTGTTTTTT
TRBD1	TRBV5-1	.	TRBJ1-1	CASSRGTGGTEAFF	TGCGCCAGCAGCAGAGGGACAGGGGGCACTGAAGCTTTCTTT
TRBD2	TRBV5-1	.	TRBJ2-1	CASSLGLAGSSSYNEQFF	TGCGCCAGCAGCTTGGGACTAGCGGGTTCCAGCTCCTACAATGAGCAGTTCTTC
.	TRBV15	.	TRBJ2-1	CATSRDLGAGSNEQFF	TGTGCCACCAGCAGAGATTTAGGGGCCGGAAGCAATGAGCAGTTCTTC
.	TRBV13	.	TRBJ2-7	CASSPPGNYPYEQYF	TGTGCCAGCAGCCCCCCCGGAAACTACCCATACGAGCAGTACTTC
.	TRBV28	.	TRBJ1-2	CASTDGGGAGYGYTF	TGTGCCAGCACCGATGGGGGGGGCGCTGGCTATGGCTACACCTTC
TRBD1	TRBV4-2	.	TRBJ1-4	CASSQGPTGNEKLFF	TGTGCCAGCAGCCAGGGCCCGACAGGGAATGAAAAACTGTTTTTT
.	TRBV14	.	TRBJ1-1	CASSQNSLNTEAFF	TGTGCCAGCAGCCAAAACAGCTTGAACACTGAAGCTTTCTTT
TRBD1	TRBV30	.	TRBJ2-6	CAWFRDRGRSGANVLTF	TGTGCCTGGTTCCGGGACAGGGGGCGCAGTGGGGCCAACGTCCTGACTTTC
.	TRBV12-2	few	TRBJ1-5	CASLSTGLSNQPQHF	TGTGCAAGTCTCTCGACAGGGCTTAGCAATCAGCCCCAGCATTTT
TRBD1	TRBV6-6	.	TRBJ2-5	CASRRQGSETQYF	TGTGCCAGCAGGAGACAGGGGAGCGAGACCCAGTACTTC
.	TRBV30	.	TRBJ1-2	CALGGAAGYTF	TGTGCCCTGGGGGGGGCGGCTGGCTACACCTTC
.	TRBV6-5	.	TRBJ2-1	CASSSTGNEQFF	TGTGCCAGCAGTTCGACAGGCAATGAGCAGTTCTTC
TRBD2	TRBV5-1	.	TRBJ2-5	CASSLQPSGAQETQYF	TGCGCCAGCAGCTTGCAACCTAGCGGGGCCCAAGAGACCCAGTACTTC
TRBD2	TRBV10-2	.	TRBJ2-7	CASKDGASGAYEQYF	TGCGCCAGCAAGGATGGGGCTAGCGGGGCCTACGAGCAGTACTTC
.	TRBV28	.	TRBJ1-2	CASRPEGVYGYTF	TGTGCCAGCAGACCCGAAGGGGTCTATGGCTACACCTTC
TRBD2	TRBV9	.	TRBJ2-4	CASSPTGRAGALGQNIQYF	TGTGCCAGCAGCCCCACGGGGCGAGCGGGGGCCTTGGGTCAAAACATTCAGTACTTC
.	TRBV11-3	.	TRBJ1-4	CASSFIATNEKLFF	TGTGCCAGCAGCTTTATAGCAACTAATGAAAAACTGTTTTTT
TRBD2	TRBV4-2	.	TRBJ2-3	CASSQDLAGYTDTQYF	TGTGCCAGCAGCCAAGATCTAGCGGGGTACACAGATACGCAGTATTTT